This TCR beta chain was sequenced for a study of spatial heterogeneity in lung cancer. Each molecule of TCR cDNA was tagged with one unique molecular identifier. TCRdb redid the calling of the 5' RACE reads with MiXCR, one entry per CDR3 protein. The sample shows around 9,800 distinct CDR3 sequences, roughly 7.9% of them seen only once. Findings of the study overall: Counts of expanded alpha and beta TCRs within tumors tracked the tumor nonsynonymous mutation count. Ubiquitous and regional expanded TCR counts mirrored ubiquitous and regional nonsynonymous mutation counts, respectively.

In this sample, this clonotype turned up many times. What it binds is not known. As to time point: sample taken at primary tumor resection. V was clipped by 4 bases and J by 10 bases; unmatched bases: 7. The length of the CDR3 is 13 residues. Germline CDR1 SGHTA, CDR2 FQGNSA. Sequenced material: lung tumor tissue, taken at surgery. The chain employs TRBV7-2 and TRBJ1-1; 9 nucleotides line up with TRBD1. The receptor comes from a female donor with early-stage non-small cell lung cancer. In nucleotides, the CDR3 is TGTGCCAGCAGCTCCACGGGACAGGGTCGAGCTTTCTTT. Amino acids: CASSSTGQGRAFF.